This T cell receptor (beta chain) was identified in a study of control samples from healthy donors and cancer patients. Repertoires were generated with immunoSEQ multiplex PCR, while TCRdb's copy carries only in-frame clones and drops some. The profile covers about 94,000 clones, with approximately 90% appearing a single time and 3% to 4.5% taken by the ten largest. Between the trimmed V and J ends, which lost 1 base and 9 bases, there was a span of 13 bases. Per germline, CDR1 SGHDT and CDR2 YYEEEE. This CDR3 has 13 residues. Source material: blood. The sequence was obtained from a woman aged 18-29 years in good health. This rearrangement joins TRBV5-6 to TRBJ1-1; no reliable D call. CDR3 loop: CASSLLTPEKAFF. CDR3 in DNA: TGTGCCAGCAGCTTGCTGACCCCGGAGAAAGCTTTCTTT.